This T cell receptor (beta chain) is from a study of persistence of HIV-infected CD4 T cells. Turning to the study itself: A median of about 8 years of suppressive ART preceded sampling.

The stimulus was lysate of CMV-infected fibroblasts, around 10 ug/mL. CD40L/CD69 double-negative CD45RO-high memory CD4+ T cells were collected. Undetectable plasma HIV-1 RNA below 50 copies/mL lasted at least 4 years. As concerns this clone: No antigen is known for it.

The immunoSEQ assay was version 4, run in survey mode. Repertoires were generated with immunoSEQ multiplex PCR, while TCRdb's copy carries only in-frame clones and drops some. Of about 48,000 clones listed, more than 70% were seen once; the top ten hold about 3%. J lost 7 bases, V lost 0 bases, and 8 bases had no gene match. This CDR3 has 18 amino acids. Germline V lookup: CDR1 SGHRS, CDR2 YFSETQ. The rearrangement joins TRBV5-1 to TRBJ2-1; 15 nucleotides match TRBD2. Sequenced material: CD4+ T cells sorted from PBMCs after approximately 19-hour stimulation, taken from a patient who received antiretroviral therapy. This clonotype originated in an adult man with HIV who was CMV-seropositive. The CDR3 loop reads CASSLDRGTSGRQNEQFF. The DNA for the CDR3 is TGCGCCAGCAGCTTGGACCGCGGGACTAGCGGGAGGCAAAATGAGCAGTTCTTC.